Given below is one T cell receptor beta chain in context. What it recognizes is unknown. Clones were sequenced by immunoSEQ multiplex PCR, and TCRdb holds only the in-frame ones, with some missing. Found here are 150,000 to 250,000 clones, approximately 93% of them singletons; the top ten hold 1%. This record comes from a study of T cell responses to AZD1222 COVID-19 vaccine. Trimming took 4 bases from V and 11 from J, leaving 14 bases between them. The CDR3 sequence is 12 residues long. Second-dose intervals of approximately 4 or approximately 12 weeks were pooled. Broader study findings: The study found Spike-specific TCR breadth and depth rose after two AZD1222 doses. Clonal diversity was possibly underestimated; the donors were predominantly white British and more often female. AZD1222 recipients seropositive at baseline numbered only 5 to 7.

This chain connects TRBV12-3 or TRBV12-4 to TRBJ1-1; D perhaps matches TRBD1 (5 bases). This receptor was identified in an adult who received the AZD1222 COVID-19 vaccine. The sample in question was peripheral blood, obtained 28 days after the second AZD1222 dose. Here the CDR3 DNA reads TGTGCCAGCAGTTCAAGACCGGGGACGGCTTTCTTT. Protein: CASSSRPGTAFF.